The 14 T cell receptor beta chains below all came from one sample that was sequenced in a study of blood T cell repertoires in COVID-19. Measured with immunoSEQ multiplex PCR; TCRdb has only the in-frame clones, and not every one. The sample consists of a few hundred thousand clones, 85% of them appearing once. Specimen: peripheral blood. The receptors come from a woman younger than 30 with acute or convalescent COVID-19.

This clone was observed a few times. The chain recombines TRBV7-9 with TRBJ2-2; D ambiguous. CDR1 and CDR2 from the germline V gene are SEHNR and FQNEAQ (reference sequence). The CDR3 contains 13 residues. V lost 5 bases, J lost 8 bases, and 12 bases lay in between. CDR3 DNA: TGTGCCAGCAGCCCGAGAAGCGCGGGGGAGCTGTTTTTT. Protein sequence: CASSPRSAGELFF.

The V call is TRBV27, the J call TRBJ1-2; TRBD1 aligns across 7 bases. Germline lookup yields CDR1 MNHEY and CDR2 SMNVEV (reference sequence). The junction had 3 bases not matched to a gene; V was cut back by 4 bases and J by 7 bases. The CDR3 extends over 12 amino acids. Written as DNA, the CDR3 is TGTGCCAGCAGTTCCACAGGGGTTGGCTACACCTTC. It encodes CASSSTGVGYTF.

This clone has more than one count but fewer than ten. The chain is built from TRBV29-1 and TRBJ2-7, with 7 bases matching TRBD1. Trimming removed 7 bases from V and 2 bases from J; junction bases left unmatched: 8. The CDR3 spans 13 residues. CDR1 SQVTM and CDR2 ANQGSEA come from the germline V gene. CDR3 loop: CSAGQESPYEQYF. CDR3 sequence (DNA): TGCAGCGCCGGACAGGAAAGCCCCTACGAGCAGTACTTC.

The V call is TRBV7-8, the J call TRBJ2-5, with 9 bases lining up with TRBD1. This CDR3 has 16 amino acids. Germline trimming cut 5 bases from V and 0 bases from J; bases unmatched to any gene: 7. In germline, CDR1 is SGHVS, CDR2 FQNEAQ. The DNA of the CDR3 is TGTGCCAGCAGCCAGCCTGGGGACAGGGACCAAGAGACCCAGTACTTC. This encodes CASSQPGDRDQETQYF.

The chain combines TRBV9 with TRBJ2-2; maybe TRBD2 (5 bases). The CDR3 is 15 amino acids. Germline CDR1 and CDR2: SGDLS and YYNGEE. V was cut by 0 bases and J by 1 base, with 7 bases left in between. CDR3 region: CASSVAGRNTGELFF. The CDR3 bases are TGTGCCAGCAGCGTAGCGGGGAGGAACACCGGGGAGCTGTTTTTT. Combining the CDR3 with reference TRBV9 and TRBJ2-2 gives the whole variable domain DSGVTQTPKHLITATGQRVTLRCSPRSGDLSVYWYQQSLDQGLQFLIQYYNGEERAKGNILERFSAQQFPDLHSELNLSSLELGDSALYFCASSVAGRNTGELFFGEGSRLTVL.

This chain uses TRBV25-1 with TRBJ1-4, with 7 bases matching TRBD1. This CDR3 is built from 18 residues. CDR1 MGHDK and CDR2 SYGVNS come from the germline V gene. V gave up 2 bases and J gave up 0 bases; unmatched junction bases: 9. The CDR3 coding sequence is TGTGCCAGCAGTGAAAGGAAGGGGGCCCTACCAACTAATGAAAAACTGTTTTTT. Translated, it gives CASSERKGALPTNEKLFF.

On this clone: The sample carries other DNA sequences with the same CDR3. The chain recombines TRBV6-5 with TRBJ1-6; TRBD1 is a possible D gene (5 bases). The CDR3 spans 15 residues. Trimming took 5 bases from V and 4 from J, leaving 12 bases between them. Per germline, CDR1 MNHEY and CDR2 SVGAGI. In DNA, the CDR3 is TGTGCCAGCAGTCCTCCCGGGGGTTATAATTCACCCCTCCACTTT. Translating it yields CASSPPGGYNSPLHF.

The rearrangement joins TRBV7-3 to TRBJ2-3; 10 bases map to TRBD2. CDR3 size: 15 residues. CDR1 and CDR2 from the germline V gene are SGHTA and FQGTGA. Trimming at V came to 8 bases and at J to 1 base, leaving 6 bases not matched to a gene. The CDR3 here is CASSEGTSGTDTQYF. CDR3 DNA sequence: TGTGCCAGCTCGGAGGGGACTAGCGGCACAGATACGCAGTATTTT.

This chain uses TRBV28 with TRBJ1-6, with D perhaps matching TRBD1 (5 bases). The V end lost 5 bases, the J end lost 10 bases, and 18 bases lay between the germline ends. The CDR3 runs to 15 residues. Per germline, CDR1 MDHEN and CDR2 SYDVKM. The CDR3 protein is CASSERDGSSSPLHF. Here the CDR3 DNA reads TGTGCCAGCAGTGAGCGGGACGGCAGTAGCTCACCCCTCCACTTT.

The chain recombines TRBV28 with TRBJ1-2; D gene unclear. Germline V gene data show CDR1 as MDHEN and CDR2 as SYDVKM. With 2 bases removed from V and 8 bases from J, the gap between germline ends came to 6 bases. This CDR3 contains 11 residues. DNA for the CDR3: TGTGCCAGCAGTTTAACCGGGGGCTACACCTTC. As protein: CASSLTGGYTF.

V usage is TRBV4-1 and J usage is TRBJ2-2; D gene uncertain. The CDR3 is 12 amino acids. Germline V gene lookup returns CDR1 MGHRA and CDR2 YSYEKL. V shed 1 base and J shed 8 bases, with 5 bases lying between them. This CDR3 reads CASSQAMGELFF. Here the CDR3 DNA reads TGCGCCAGCAGCCAAGCCATGGGGGAGCTGTTTTTT.

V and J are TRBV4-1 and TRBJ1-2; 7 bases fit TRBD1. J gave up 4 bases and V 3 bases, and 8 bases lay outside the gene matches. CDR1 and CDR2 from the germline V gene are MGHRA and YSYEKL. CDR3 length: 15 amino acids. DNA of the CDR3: TGCGCCAGCAGCCAGGACAGGCTGGACCCCTATGGCTACACCTTC. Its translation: CASSQDRLDPYGYTF.

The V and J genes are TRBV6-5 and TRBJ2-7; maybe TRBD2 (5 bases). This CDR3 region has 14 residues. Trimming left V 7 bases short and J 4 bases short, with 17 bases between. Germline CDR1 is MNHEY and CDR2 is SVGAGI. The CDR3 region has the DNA TGTGCCAGCACCCCCTCTCGAGGGTTTTACGAGCAGTACTTC. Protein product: CASTPSRGFYEQYF.

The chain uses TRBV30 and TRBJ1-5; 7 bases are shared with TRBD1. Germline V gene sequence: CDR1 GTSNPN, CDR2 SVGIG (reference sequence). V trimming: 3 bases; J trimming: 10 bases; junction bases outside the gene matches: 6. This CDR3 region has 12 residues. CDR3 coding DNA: TGTGCCTGGAGGACAGGGTCTTTACCCCAGCATTTT. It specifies CAWRTGSLPQHF.